The 26 T cell receptor beta chains reported below all come from one sample, sequenced in a study of low-dose radiotherapy and immunotherapy resistance in tumors. Time point in this sample: after trial treatment. Specified treatment: LDRT plus nivolumab, ipilimumab, low-dose cyclophosphamide and aspirin (RACIN trial). Covering alpha and beta chains, TRAV- and TRBV-specific primers were used for the first-strand cDNA. PCR amplification of the TCRs was performed with Phusion for approximately 20 PCR cycles, and it relied on a constant-region primer together with a V-primer adapter. From the reads, TCRdb called clonotypes with MiXCR, one entry per CDR3 protein. This table has roughly 95,000 distinct CDR3 sequences, around 20% appearing once. Sample: PBMCs, taken after low-dose radiotherapy plus immunotherapy. These TCRs come from a female donor with ovarian cancer.

This clonotype came up many times. The chain carries TRBV20-1 and TRBJ1-1, with D maybe TRBD1 (6 bases). The CDR3 is made up of 17 amino acids. V lost 4 bases, J lost 0 bases, and 21 bases lay in between. Germline V gives CDR1 DFQATT, CDR2 SNEGSKA (reference sequence). Here the CDR3 reads CSAKDSGPTRVNTEAFF. The CDR3 coding sequence is TGCAGTGCTAAGGACAGTGGCCCCACTAGGGTGAACACTGAAGCTTTCTTT.

The sample holds many counts of this clonotype. The CDR3 DNA reads TGCAGTGCTAGCCACCCGGGACTAGCGGGAGGATTCTACGAGCAGTACTTC. Its protein is CSASHPGLAGGFYEQYF. This sequence joins TRBV20-1 and TRBJ2-7; TRBD2 matches 15 bases. The CDR3 has 17 residues. V dropped 3 bases and J dropped 3; count of bases not matched to a gene: 9. From germline, CDR1 is DFQATT and CDR2 SNEGSKA (reference sequence).

The rearrangement uses TRBV7-6 and TRBJ2-5, with 10 bases lining up with TRBD2. Germline CDR1 reads SGHVS; CDR2 reads FNYEAQ. This CDR3 spans 17 amino acids. V shed 1 base and J 0 bases; nucleotides not matched to a gene: 5. CDR3 DNA sequence: TGTGCCAGCAGCTTAGGGAGGACTAGCGGCAACCAAGAGACCCAGTACTTC. It specifies CASSLGRTSGNQETQYF.

The sample holds many counts of this clonotype. This chain uses TRBV20-1 with TRBJ2-1; D may be TRBD2 (7 bases). The CDR3 consists of 16 residues. V lost 0 bases and J 5 bases, leaving 17 bases between the germline ends. CDR1 is DFQATT and CDR2 is SNEGSKA in the germline V gene (reference sequence). The CDR3 coding sequence is TGCAGTGCTAGAGACCCCGGGGGCGGGGGTAACAATGAGCAGTTCTTC. Protein: CSARDPGGGGNNEQFF.

This clonotype was recorded at least ten times. This chain joins TRBV5-4 and TRBJ2-4, with D possibly matching TRBD2 (6 bases). V lost 2 bases, J lost 9 bases, and 24 bases lay in between. The CDR3 covers 17 residues. Germline-derived CDR1 and CDR2 are SGHNT and YYREEE (reference sequence). The CDR3 nucleotides are TGTGCCAGCAGCTTACCAACAGTCGGGGCGGAGGGCACCATTCAGTACTTC. The encoded protein is CASSLPTVGAEGTIQYF.

The table lists this clonotype with many counts. The chain carries TRBV20-1 and TRBJ2-7; TRBD1 matches 8 bases. The germline V gene has CDR1 DFQATT and CDR2 SNEGSKA (reference sequence). V was pared by 6 bases and J by 7 bases, with 17 bases of the junction left unmatched. The CDR3 covers 15 residues. DNA for the CDR3: TGCAGTGCGTCCCATCTGGACAGGGTTCGAGCTGAGCAGTACTTC. Encoded protein: CSASHLDRVRAEQYF.

This clonotype was detected ten times or more. The rearrangement links TRBV18 to TRBJ2-7; weak D call: TRBD2 (6 bases). The V gene's germline CDR1 is KGHSH and CDR2 LQKENI. The CDR3 totals 15 residues. The V end was cut by 0 bases, the J end by 0 bases, with 9 bases between. DNA for the CDR3: TGTGCCAGCTCACCACCTACTAGCTACTCCTACGAGCAGTACTTC. Protein sequence: CASSPPTSYSYEQYF.

This clonotype was seen repeatedly, ten times or more. The chain combines TRBV5-1 with TRBJ2-7; unclear D gene. This CDR3 has 14 amino acids. V dropped 4 bases and J dropped 4 bases, with 15 bases sitting between them. The germline V gene encodes CDR1 SGHRS and CDR2 YFSETQ. CDR3 DNA: TGCGCCAGCAGCAAAGACAAGGACCGTTACGAGCAGTACTTC. Translated, it gives CASSKDKDRYEQYF. The full variable domain, completed using reference TRBV5-1 and TRBJ2-7, is KAGVTQTPRYLIKTRGQQVTLSCSPISGHRSVSWYQQTPGQGLQFLFEYFSETQRNKGNFPGRFSGRQFSNSRSEMNVSTLELGDSALYLCASSKDKDRYEQYFGPGTRLTVT.

Ten or more counts support this clonotype. The chain has TRBV6-1 and TRBJ2-7; D may correspond to TRBD1 or TRBD2 (7 bases each). The V gene lost 6 bases and the J gene lost 4 bases, with 19 bases spanning the gap. The CDR3 sequence is 15 residues long. CDR1 and CDR2 from the germline V gene are MNHNS and SASEGT. CDR3 sequence: CASSDRAGGFYEQYF. The DNA for the CDR3 is TGTGCCAGCAGCGACAGGGCCGGGGGGTTTTACGAGCAGTACTTC.

On this clonotype itself: A much larger clone sits a single nucleotide away, making a read error possible. This chain connects TRBV6-5 to TRBJ2-1; 9 bases fit TRBD2. V gave up 3 bases and J gave up 9 bases; unmatched junction bases: 12. This CDR3 is 16 amino acids long. CDR1 and CDR2 (germline): MNHEY, SVGAGI. The CDR3 region has the DNA TGTGCCAGCAGTTATACGACGGGACTAGCCACCGTTGAGCAGTTCTTC. Protein: CASSYTTGLATVEQFF.

This clonotype was counted many times. This chain connects TRBV6-2 or TRBV6-3 to TRBJ2-1; no clear D. Trimming shortened V by 0 bases and J by 6 bases, and 9 bases separated the two germline ends. This CDR3 is built from 14 residues. Germline V gene data show CDR1 as MNHEY and CDR2 as SVGEGT. CDR3 protein: CASSYSSEVNEQFF. The CDR3 bases are TGTGCCAGCAGTTACTCGAGTGAGGTCAATGAGCAGTTCTTC.

This clonotype was recorded many times. The V and J genes are TRBV30 and TRBJ1-6; maybe TRBD1 (6 bases). V was cut by 3 bases and J by 6 bases, with 15 bases left in between. The CDR3 runs to 15 residues. CDR1 GTSNPN and CDR2 SVGIG come from the germline V gene (reference sequence). The DNA of the CDR3 is TGTGCCTGGAGCGCTCGGACAGCATCTAATTCACCCCTCCACTTT. It translates to CAWSARTASNSPLHF. Looking up the rest from reference TRBV30 and TRBJ1-6 gives the full variable domain: SQTIHQWPATLVQPVGSPLSLECTVEGTSNPNLYWYRQAAGRGLQLLFYSVGIGQISSEVPQNLSASRPQDRQFILSSKKLLLSDSGFYLCAWSARTASNSPLHFGNGTRLTVT.

This clonotype was recorded many times. The chain employs TRBV21-1 and TRBJ1-6; the table assigns TRBD1, which was not confirmed against the DNA. TRBV21-1 is labeled a pseudogene. The CDR3 has 16 residues. CDR3 in DNA: TGTGCCAGCAGCAATAGGGACAGGGTTGGTAATTCACCCCTCCACTTT. Its translation: CASSNRDRVGNSPLHF.

This chain connects TRBV6-2 or TRBV6-3 to TRBJ2-7; 11 bases map to TRBD2. V trimming: 4 bases; J trimming: 6 bases; junction bases outside the gene matches: 5. This CDR3 has 14 residues. The V gene's germline CDR1 is MNHEY and CDR2 SVGEGT. The CDR3 nucleotides read TGTGCCAGCAGTTGGACTAGCGGGCAAGGCGAGCAGTACTTC. This sequence encodes CASSWTSGQGEQYF.

This clonotype was detected many times. The chain carries TRBV6-6 and TRBJ1-2; 7 positions agree with TRBD1. Germline V CDR1 and CDR2: MNHNY, SVGAGI (reference sequence). This CDR3 spans 15 amino acids. With 5 bases clipped from V and 4 bases from J, the junction kept 10 bases outside the gene matches. CDR3 sequence reads: CASSRSTGDGYGYTF. The CDR3 DNA reads as TGTGCCAGCAGTCGCTCAACAGGGGACGGCTATGGCTACACCTTC.

The rearrangement joins TRBV10-3 to TRBJ1-2; 9 bases agree with TRBD1. V was pared by 6 bases and J by 5 bases, with 7 bases of the junction left unmatched. CDR3 size: 14 residues. CDR1 ENHRY and CDR2 SYGVKD come from the germline V gene. For the CDR3, the DNA is TGTGCCATCAGAGATACAGGGGGCGAATATGGCTACACCTTC. Residues: CAIRDTGGEYGYTF.

On this clonotype: One base separates it from a far larger clone, so it is likely a read error. The CDR3 DNA reads TGTGCCAGCAGCCGAAAAACGGGTAGCCAGGGTCGGAATGAGCAGTACTTC. Protein product: CASSRKTGSQGRNEQYF. This chain uses TRBV14 with TRBJ2-7, with a weak D call TRBD1 (5 bases). Germline values: CDR1 SGHDN, CDR2 FVKESK. The CDR3 length is 17 residues. V gave up 4 bases and J gave up 7 bases, with 26 bases separating them.

This clonotype is a singleton in its sample. A far larger clone differs by one base, so this is likely a read error. The J gene is TRBJ2-7, the V gene TRBV11-3, with 12 bases identical to TRBD2. The CDR3 is made up of 16 amino acids. The germline V gene encodes CDR1 SGHNT and CDR2 YENEEA. V shed 1 base, J shed 7 bases, and the junction held 8 bases outside the gene matches. The DNA for the CDR3 is TGTGCCAGCAGCTTAGGGACTAGCGGGGTCTACAATGAGCAGTACTTC. Amino acid sequence: CASSLGTSGVYNEQYF.

This clonotype was detected a few times. This sequence joins TRBV7-9 and TRBJ1-6, with 7 nucleotides matching TRBD1. V shed 7 bases, J shed 6 bases, and the junction held 9 bases outside the gene matches. CDR1 SEHNR and CDR2 FQNEAQ come from the germline V gene (reference sequence). The CDR3 consists of 15 residues. CDR3 residues: CASTRGDSVNSPLHF. The CDR3 DNA follows: TGTGCCAGCACCAGGGGGGACAGTGTTAATTCACCCCTCCACTTT.

V is TRBV30 and J is TRBJ1-6, with a weak D call TRBD1 (5 bases). The length of the CDR3 is 15 residues. The ends were cut back, 0 bases at V and 10 bases at J, with 16 bases in the middle. CDR1 is GTSNPN and CDR2 is SVGIG in the germline V gene (reference sequence). CDR3 sequence reads: CAWSVRGGVGSPLHF. The CDR3 DNA reads as TGTGCCTGGAGTGTACGTGGGGGGGTGGGATCACCCCTCCACTTT.

This clonotype was detected ten times or more. The gene calls are TRBV28 and TRBJ1-3, with D perhaps matching TRBD1 (6 bases). CDR3 length: 15 amino acids. V lost 3 bases and J lost 1, with 10 bases in between. The germline CDR1 and CDR2 sequences are MDHEN and SYDVKM. CDR3 region: CASSFQQGSGNTIYF. CDR3 coding DNA: TGTGCCAGCAGTTTTCAACAGGGATCTGGAAACACCATATATTTT. Drawing the rest from reference TRBV28 and TRBJ1-3, the complete variable domain is DVKVTQSSRYLVKRTGEKVFLECVQDMDHENMFWYRQDPGLGLRLIYFSYDVKMKEKGDIPEGYSVSREKKERFSLILESASTNQTSMYLCASSFQQGSGNTIYFGEGSWLTVV.

This clonotype was found a few times. V gene TRBV20-1 combines with J gene TRBJ1-5, with 8 bases aligning to TRBD1. CDR1 and CDR2 from the germline V gene are DFQATT and SNEGSKA (reference sequence). The CDR3 has 16 residues. The trim removed 3 bases at V and 2 bases at J, leaving 9 bases unmatched. The CDR3 region is CSASVSGGWGNQPQHF. CDR3 DNA: TGCAGTGCTAGTGTATCAGGGGGCTGGGGCAATCAGCCCCAGCATTTT.

This clonotype has ten or more counts. The genes are TRBV10-2 and TRBJ2-2, with 13 nucleotides matching TRBD2. Per the germline V gene, CDR1 is WSHSY and CDR2 is SAAADI. Germline trimming cut 4 bases from V and 0 bases from J; bases unmatched to any gene: 8. This CDR3 comprises 19 residues. CDR3 nucleotide sequence: TGCGCCAGCAGTGGCGCGGGACTAGCGGGAACTCCGAACACCGGGGAGCTGTTTTTT. Amino acids: CASSGAGLAGTPNTGELFF.

This clonotype was observed many times. The chain combines TRBV6-5 with TRBJ2-1, with TRBD2 matching 9 bases. The germline gives CDR1 MNHEY, CDR2 SVGAGI. CDR3 length: 16 residues. The V gene end was trimmed by 2 bases and the J gene end by 5 bases; junction bases not matched to a gene: 7. CDR3: CASSYGGSGRHNEQFF. The DNA for the CDR3 is TGTGCCAGCAGTTACGGTGGTAGCGGGAGACACAATGAGCAGTTCTTC.

This clonotype is judged medium-sized (0.01 to 0.1%). The chain joins TRBV6-2 or TRBV6-3 to TRBJ1-6; D call uncertain. Per the germline V gene, CDR1 is MNHEY and CDR2 is SVGEGT. V was clipped by 6 bases and J by 9 bases, with 12 bases between them. The CDR3 extends over 13 amino acids. The CDR3 region is CASRDLSGSPLHF. The CDR3 nucleotides read TGTGCCAGCAGGGACTTGTCGGGTTCACCCCTCCACTTT.

In its sample, this clonotype was seen many times. The J gene is TRBJ2-5, the V gene TRBV7-2; D is possibly TRBD2 (6 bases). This CDR3 has 13 residues. CDR1 and CDR2 (germline): SGHTA, FQGNSA. V was pared by 5 bases and J by 3 bases, with 10 bases between. This CDR3 reads CASSQWGEETQYF. In DNA form, the CDR3 reads TGTGCCAGCAGCCAATGGGGGGAAGAGACCCAGTACTTC.